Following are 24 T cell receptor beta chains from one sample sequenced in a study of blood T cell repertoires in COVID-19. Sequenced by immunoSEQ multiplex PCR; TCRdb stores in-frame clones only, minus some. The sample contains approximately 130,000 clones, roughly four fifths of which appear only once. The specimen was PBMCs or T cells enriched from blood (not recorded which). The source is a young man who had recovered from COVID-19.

CDR3 in amino acids: CASSPLAGTEETQYF. CDR3 nucleotide sequence: TGTGCCAGCTCACCACTTGCCGGGACAGAAGAGACCCAGTACTTC. The chain recombines TRBV18 with TRBJ2-5; 7 bases map to TRBD1. CDR3 length equals 15 residues. The V gene's germline CDR1 is KGHSH and CDR2 LQKENI. With 1 base clipped from V and 3 bases from J, the junction kept 5 bases outside the gene matches.

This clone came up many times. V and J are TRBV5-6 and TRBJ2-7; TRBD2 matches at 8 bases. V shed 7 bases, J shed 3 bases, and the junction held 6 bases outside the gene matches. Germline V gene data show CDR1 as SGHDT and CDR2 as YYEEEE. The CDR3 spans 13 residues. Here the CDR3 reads CASSERGNYEQYF. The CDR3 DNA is TGTGCCAGCTCAGAGCGGGGGAACTACGAGCAGTACTTC.

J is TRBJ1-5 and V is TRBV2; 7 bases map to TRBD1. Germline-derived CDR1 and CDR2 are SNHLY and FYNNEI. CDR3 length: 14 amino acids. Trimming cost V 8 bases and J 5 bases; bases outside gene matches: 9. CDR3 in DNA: TGTGCCAGCCAAACCGGGACAGAAGATCAGCCCCAGCATTTT. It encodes CASQTGTEDQPQHF.

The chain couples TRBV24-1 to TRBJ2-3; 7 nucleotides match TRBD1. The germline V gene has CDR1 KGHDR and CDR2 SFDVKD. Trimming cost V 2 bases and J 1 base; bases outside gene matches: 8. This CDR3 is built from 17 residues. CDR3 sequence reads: CATSDSTGSRGTDTQYF. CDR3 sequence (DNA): TGTGCCACCAGTGATTCGACAGGGTCGAGGGGCACAGATACGCAGTATTTT.

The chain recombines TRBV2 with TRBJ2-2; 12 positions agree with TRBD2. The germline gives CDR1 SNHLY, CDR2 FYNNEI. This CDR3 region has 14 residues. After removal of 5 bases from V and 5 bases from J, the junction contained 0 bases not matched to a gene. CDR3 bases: TGTGCCAGCAGTACTAGCGGGGGGACCGGGGAGCTGTTTTTT. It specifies CASSTSGGTGELFF. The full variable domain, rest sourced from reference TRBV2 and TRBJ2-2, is EPEVTQTPSHQVTQMGQEVILRCVPISNHLYFYWYRQILGQKVEFLVSFYNNEISEKSEIFDDQFSVERPDGSNFTLKIRSTKLEDSAMYFCASSTSGGTGELFFGEGSRLTVL.

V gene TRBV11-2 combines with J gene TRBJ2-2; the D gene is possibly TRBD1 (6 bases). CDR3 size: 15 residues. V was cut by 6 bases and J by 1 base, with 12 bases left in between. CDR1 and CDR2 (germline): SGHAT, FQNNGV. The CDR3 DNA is TGTGCCAGCAGTCGACAGGCTGGGAACACCGGGGAGCTGTTTTTT. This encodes CASSRQAGNTGELFF.

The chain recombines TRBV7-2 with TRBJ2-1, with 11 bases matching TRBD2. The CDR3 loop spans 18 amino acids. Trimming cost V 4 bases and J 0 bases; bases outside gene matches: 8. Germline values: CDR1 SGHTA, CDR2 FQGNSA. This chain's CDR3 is CASSSPGLAALSYNEQFF. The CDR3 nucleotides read TGTGCCAGCAGCTCTCCGGGACTAGCGGCCCTCTCCTACAATGAGCAGTTCTTC.

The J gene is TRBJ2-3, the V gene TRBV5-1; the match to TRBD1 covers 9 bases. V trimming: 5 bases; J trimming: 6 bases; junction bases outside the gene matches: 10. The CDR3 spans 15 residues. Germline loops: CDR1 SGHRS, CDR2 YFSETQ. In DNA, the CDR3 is TGCGCCAGCAGGGATGACAGGGGGATGTTGGATACGCAGTATTTT. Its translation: CASRDDRGMLDTQYF.

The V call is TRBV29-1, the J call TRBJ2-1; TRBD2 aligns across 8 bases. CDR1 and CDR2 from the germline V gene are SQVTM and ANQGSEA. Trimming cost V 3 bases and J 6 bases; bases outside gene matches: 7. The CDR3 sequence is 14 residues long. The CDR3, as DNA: TGCAGCGTTGACGAGCGGGAGAGAATCAATGAGCAGTTCTTC. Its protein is CSVDERERINEQFF.

As DNA, the CDR3 is TGTGCCACCTCCAGGGGGTCGAGTGAAGCTTTCTTT. Its protein is CATSRGSSEAFF. The rearrangement links TRBV6-5 to TRBJ1-1; 7 nucleotides line up with TRBD1. V dropped 10 bases and J dropped 7; count of bases not matched to a gene: 9. CDR1 and CDR2 (germline): MNHEY, SVGAGI. The CDR3 runs 12 residues.

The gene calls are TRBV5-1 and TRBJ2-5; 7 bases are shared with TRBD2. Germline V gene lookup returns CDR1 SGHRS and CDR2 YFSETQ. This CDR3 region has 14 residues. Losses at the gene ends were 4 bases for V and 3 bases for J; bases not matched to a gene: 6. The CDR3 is CASSAGTKEETQYF. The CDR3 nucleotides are TGCGCCAGCAGCGCCGGGACTAAGGAAGAGACCCAGTACTTC.

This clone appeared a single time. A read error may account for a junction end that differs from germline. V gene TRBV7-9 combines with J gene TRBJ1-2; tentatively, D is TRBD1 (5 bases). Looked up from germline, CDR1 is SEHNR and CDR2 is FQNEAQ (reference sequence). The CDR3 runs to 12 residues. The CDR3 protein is CASSLLGQQDLF. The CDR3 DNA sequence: TGTGCCAGCAGCTTACTTGGCCAACAGGACCTCTTC.

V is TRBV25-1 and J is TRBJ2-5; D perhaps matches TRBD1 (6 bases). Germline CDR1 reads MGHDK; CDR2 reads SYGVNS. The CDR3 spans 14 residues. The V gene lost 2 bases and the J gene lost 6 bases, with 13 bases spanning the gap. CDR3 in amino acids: CASSEGAGEKTQYF. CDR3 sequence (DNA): TGTGCCAGCAGTGAAGGGGCAGGGGAAAAGACCCAGTACTTC.

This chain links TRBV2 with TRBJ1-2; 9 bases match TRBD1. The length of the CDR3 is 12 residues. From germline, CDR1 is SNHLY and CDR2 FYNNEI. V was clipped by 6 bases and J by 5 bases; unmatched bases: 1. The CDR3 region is CASRGQGYGYTF. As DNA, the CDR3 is TGTGCCAGCAGGGGACAGGGATATGGCTACACCTTC. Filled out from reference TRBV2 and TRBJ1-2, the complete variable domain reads EPEVTQTPSHQVTQMGQEVILRCVPISNHLYFYWYRQILGQKVEFLVSFYNNEISEKSEIFDDQFSVERPDGSNFTLKIRSTKLEDSAMYFCASRGQGYGYTFGSGTRLTVV.

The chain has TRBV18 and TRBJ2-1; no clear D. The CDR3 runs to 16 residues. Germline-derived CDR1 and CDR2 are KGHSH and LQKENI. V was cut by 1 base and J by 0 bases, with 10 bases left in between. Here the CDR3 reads CASSPLVSFSYNEQFF. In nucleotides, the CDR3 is TGTGCCAGCTCACCACTTGTTAGCTTCTCCTACAATGAGCAGTTCTTC.

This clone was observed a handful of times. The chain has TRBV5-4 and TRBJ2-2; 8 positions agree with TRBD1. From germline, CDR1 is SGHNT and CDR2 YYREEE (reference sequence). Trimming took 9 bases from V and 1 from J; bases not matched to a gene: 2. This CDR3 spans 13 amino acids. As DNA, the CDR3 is TGTGCCACCGGGACAGGGAACACCGGGGAGCTGTTTTTT. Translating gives CATGTGNTGELFF.

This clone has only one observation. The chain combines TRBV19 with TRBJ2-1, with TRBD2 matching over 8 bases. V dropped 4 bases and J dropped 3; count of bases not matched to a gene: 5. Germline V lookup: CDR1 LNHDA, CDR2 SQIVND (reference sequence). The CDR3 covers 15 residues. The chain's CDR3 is CASSTSGGLYNEQFF. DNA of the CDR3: TGTGCCAGTAGTACCAGCGGGGGCCTCTACAATGAGCAGTTCTTC.

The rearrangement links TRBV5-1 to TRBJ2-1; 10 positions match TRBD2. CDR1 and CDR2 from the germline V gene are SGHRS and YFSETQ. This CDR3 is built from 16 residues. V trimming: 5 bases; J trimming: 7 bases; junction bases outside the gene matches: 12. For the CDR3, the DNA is TGCGCCAGCAGAGACCTTAGCGGGGGGCTGGGGAATGAGCAGTTCTTC. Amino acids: CASRDLSGGLGNEQFF.

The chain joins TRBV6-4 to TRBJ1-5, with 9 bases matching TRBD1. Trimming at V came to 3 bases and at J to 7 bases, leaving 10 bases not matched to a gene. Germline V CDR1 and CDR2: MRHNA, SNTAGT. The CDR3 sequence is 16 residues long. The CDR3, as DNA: TGTGCCAGCAGTGATTCACAGGGGGCTGTGGGACAGCCCCAGCATTTT. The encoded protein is CASSDSQGAVGQPQHF.

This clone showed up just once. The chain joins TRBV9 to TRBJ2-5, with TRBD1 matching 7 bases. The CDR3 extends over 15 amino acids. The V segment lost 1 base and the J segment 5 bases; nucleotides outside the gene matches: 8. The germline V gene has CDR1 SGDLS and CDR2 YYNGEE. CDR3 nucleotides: TGTGCCAGCAGCGTAAGAGGGGGCGCGAGGGAGACCCAGTACTTC. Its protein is CASSVRGGARETQYF.

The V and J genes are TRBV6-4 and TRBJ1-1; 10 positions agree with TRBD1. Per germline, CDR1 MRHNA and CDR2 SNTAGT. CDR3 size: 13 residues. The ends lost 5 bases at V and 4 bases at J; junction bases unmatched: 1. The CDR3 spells CASSRTGGTEAFF. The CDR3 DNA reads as TGTGCCAGCAGTAGGACAGGGGGCACTGAAGCTTTCTTT.

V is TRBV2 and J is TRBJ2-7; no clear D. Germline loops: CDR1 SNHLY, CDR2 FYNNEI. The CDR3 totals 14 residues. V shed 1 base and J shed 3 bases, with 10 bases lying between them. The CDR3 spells CASSEGRLLYEQYV. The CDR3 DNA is TGTGCCAGCAGTGAAGGCAGGTTACTCTACGAGCAGTACGTC.

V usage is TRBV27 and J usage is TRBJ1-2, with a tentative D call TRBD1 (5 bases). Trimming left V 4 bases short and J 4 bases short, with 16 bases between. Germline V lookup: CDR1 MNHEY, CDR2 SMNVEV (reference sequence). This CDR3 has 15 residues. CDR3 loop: CASSSLTDLIYGYTF. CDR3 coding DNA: TGTGCCAGCAGTTCCCTGACAGACCTGATCTATGGCTACACCTTC.

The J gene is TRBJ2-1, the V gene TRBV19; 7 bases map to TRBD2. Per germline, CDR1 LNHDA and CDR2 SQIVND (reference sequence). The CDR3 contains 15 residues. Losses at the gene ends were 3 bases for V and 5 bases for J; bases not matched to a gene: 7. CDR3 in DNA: TGTGCCAGTAGTATGCGGGACTACCCTCACAATGAGCAGTTCTTC. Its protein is CASSMRDYPHNEQFF.